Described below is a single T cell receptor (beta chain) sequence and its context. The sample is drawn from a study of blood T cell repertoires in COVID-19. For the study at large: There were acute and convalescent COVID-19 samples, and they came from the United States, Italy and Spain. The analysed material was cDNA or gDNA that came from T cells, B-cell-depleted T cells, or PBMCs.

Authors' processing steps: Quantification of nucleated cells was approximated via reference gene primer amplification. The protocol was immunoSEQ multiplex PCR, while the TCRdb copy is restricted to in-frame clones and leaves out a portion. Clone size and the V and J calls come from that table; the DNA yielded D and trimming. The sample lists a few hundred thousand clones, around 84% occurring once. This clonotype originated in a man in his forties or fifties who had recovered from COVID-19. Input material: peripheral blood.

CDR3 in amino acids: CASSLERYGYTF. DNA for the CDR3: TGTGCCAGCAGCTTAGAGCGGTATGGCTACACCTTC. The chain employs TRBV7-2 and TRBJ1-2, with D uncertain. V was clipped by 1 base and J by 5 bases, with 5 bases between them. Germline V gene sequence: CDR1 SGHTA, CDR2 FQGNSA. The CDR3 is 12 amino acids.